This T cell receptor beta chain is from a study of T cell repertoires in cytomegalovirus infection (dated by TCRdb to between 2017 and 2020). Looking at the study overall: Because public TCR beta signatures pointed to carriage of CMV infection together with the matching HLA type, the HLA type of each donor mattered for the analysis.

Reads for this sample came from an Illumina HiSeq 1500. The public reads were reanalyzed by TCRdb: fastp trimming at Q25, MiXCR alignment, in-frame beta chains only. For every CDR3 protein sequence, its rows merge into one entry that carries the most common genes and DNA. This sample holds approximately 180,000 distinct CDR3 sequences; 8% to 10% were observed only once. The ten biggest clones cover about 4.2% of the sample. This clonotype was counted many times. Its binding antigen is unknown. It has no much larger one-base neighbor in the sample; base qualities were not kept. Including cysteine and phenylalanine, the CDR3 has 15 amino acids. Solely the CDR3 DNA is kept, with 45 bases framed from the first base. The germline V gene supplies CDR1 MDHEN and CDR2 SYDVKM. For this chain, trimming is 1 base at the V end and 8 bases at the J end, and the number of junction bases without a gene match is 2.

Paper-wide results and their limitations: Cumulative frequency of public TCR beta family members discriminated carriers of CMV infection plus the relevant HLA type in this cohort and an independent roughly 340-donor cohort. The ex vivo response was dominated by HLA-C-restricted CMV-specific TCR beta clonotypes, which also provided the single most frequent clonotype in two of eight donors.

The V and J segments used are TRBV28 and TRBJ1-6; 10 junctional bases match TRBD1. Source material: PBMCs. This TCR came from a human donor in good health (CMV status not recorded). Some clones in this sample may be carry-over from other donors' samples. The CDR3 reads as follows: CASSLSGTGDSPLHF. DNA sequence: TGTGCCAGCAGTTTATCCGGGACAGGGGATTCACCCCTCCACTTT.